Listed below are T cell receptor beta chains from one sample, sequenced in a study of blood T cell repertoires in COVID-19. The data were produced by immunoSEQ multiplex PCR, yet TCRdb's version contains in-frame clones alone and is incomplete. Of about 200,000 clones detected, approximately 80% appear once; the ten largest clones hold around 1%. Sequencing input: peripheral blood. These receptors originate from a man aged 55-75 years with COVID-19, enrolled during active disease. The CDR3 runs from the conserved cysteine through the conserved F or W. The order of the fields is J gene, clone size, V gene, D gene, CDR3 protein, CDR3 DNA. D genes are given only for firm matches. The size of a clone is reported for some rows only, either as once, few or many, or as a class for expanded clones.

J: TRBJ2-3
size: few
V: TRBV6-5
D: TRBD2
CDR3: CASSTSGRGDTQYF
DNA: TGTGCCAGCAGTACTAGCGGGAGGGGAGATACGCAGTATTTT

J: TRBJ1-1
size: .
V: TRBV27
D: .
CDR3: CASSLAEASTEAFF
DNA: TGTGCCAGCAGTTTAGCTGAGGCGAGCACTGAAGCTTTCTTT

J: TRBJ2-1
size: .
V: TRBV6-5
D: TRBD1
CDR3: CASMRQGADEQFF
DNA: TGTGCCAGCATGAGACAGGGGGCGGATGAGCAGTTCTTC

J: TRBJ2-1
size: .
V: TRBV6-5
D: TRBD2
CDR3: CASSWAGGPNNEQFF
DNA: TGTGCCAGCAGTTGGGCGGGAGGGCCGAACAATGAGCAGTTCTTC

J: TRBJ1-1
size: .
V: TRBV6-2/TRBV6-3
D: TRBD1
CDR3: CASSYGETGMNTEAFF
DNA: TGTGCCAGCAGTTACGGGGAGACAGGGATGAACACTGAAGCTTTCTTT

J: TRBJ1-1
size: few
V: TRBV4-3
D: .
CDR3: CASSQTANTEAFF
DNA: TGCGCCAGCAGCCAGACAGCGAACACTGAAGCTTTCTTT

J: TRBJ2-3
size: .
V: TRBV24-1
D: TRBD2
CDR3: CATSDLAGEGTDTQYF
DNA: TGTGCCACCAGTGATCTTGCGGGGGAGGGAACAGATACGCAGTATTTT

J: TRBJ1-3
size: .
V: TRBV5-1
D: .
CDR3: CASSLADSAGPGNTIYF
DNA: TGCGCCAGCAGCTTGGCCGATAGTGCTGGGCCTGGAAACACCATATATTTT

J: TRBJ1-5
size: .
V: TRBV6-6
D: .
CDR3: CASSLRADSNQPQHF
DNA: TGTGCCAGCAGTTTGCGGGCGGATAGCAATCAGCCCCAGCATTTT

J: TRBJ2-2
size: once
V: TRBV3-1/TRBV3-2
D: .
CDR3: CASSPGGRGRGTGELFF
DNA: TGTGCCAGCAGCCCCGGGGGCCGCGGGAGAGGAACCGGGGAGCTGTTTTTT

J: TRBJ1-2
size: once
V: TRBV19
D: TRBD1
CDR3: CASSIGDRGRLLYGYTF
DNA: TGTGCCAGTAGTATAGGGGACAGGGGGCGCCTCCTCTATGGCTACACCTTC

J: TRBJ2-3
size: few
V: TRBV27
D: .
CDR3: CATRRFLGRATDTQYF
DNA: TGTGCCACCCGACGCTTCCTGGGCAGGGCCACAGATACGCAGTATTTT

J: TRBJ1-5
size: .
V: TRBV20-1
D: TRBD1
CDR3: CSASSYRGGDLNQPQHF
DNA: TGCAGTGCTAGTTCTTACAGAGGGGGCGATCTCAATCAGCCCCAGCATTTT

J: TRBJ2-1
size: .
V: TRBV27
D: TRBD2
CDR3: CASRSLAGDYNEQFF
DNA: TGTGCCAGCCGCTCCCTAGCGGGGGACTACAATGAGCAGTTCTTC

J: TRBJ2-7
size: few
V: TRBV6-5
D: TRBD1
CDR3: CASRPSWGQPKQYF
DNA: TGTGCCAGCAGACCCTCTTGGGGACAGCCGAAGCAGTACTTC

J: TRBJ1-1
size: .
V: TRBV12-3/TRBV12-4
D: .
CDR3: CASSLARGTEAFF
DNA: TGTGCCAGCAGTTTAGCGCGGGGCACTGAAGCTTTCTTT

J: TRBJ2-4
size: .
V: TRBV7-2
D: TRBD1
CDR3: CASSPDRGLYAKNIQYF
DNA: TGTGCCAGCAGCCCGGACAGGGGTTTGTATGCCAAAAACATTCAGTACTTC

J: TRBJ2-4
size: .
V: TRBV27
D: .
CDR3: CASSSRQVIAKNIQYF
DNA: TGTGCCAGCAGTTCCAGACAGGTTATAGCCAAAAACATTCAGTACTTC

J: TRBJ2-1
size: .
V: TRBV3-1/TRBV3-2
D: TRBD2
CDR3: CASSQVGREFF
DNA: TGTGCCAGCAGCCAAGTCGGGAGGGAGTTCTTC

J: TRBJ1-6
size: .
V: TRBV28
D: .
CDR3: CASRPGGVASNSPLHF
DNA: TGTGCCAGCAGACCCGGGGGGGTGGCGAGTAATTCACCCCTCCACTTT

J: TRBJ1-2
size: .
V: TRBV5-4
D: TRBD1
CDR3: CASSSPGQGINYGYTF
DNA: TGTGCCAGCAGCTCCCCGGGACAGGGGATAAACTATGGCTACACCTTC

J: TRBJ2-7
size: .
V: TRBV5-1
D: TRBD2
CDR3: CASRLLAGFYEQYF
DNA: TGCGCCAGCAGGCTTCTAGCGGGATTCTACGAGCAGTACTTC